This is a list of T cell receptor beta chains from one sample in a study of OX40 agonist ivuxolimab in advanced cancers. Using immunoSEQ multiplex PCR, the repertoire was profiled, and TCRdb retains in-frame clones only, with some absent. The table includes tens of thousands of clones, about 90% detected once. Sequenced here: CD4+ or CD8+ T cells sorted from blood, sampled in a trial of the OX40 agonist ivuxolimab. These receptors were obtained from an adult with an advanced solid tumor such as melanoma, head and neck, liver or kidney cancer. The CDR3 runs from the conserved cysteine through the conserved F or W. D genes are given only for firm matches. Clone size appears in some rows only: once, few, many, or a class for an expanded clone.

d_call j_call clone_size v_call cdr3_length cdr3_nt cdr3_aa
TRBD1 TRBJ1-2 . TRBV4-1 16 TGCGCCAGCAGCCAAGGGGGTGGACAGGGGGCTTTTGGCTACACCTTC CASSQGGGQGAFGYTF
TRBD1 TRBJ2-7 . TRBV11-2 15 TGTGCCAGCAGTCAAGACAGGGGGCCGACCTACGAGCAGTACTTC CASSQDRGPTYEQYF
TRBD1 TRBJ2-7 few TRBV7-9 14 TGTGCCAGCAGCCGTGGGACAGGATCCTACGAGCAGTACTTC CASSRGTGSYEQYF
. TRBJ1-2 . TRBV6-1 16 TGTGCCAGCAGTGAAACCGGGACGGGGAGTACCTATGGCTACACCTTC CASSETGTGSTYGYTF
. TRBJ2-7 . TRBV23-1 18 TGCGCCAGCAGTCGCTCAACCACTGGTGGGGGAAGGAGGTACGAGCAGTACTTC CASSRSTTGGGRRYEQYF
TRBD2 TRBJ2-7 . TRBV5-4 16 TGTGCCAGCAGCTTGGGGCCGGGAGGGCCGTCCAACGAGCAGTACTTC CASSLGPGGPSNEQYF
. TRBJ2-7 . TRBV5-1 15 TGCGCCAGCAGCTTGTTGGGGTCAGGGTTGGACGAGCAGTACTTC CASSLLGSGLDEQYF
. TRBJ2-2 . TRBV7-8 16 TGTGCCAGCAGCCCATCTTGGACAGCGAACACCGGGGAGCTGTTTTTT CASSPSWTANTGELFF
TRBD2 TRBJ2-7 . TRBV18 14 TGTGCCAGCTCACCGGGGGGGAGGAAGGACGAGCAGTACTTC CASSPGGRKDEQYF
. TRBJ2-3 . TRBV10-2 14 TGCGCCAGCAGTGATTTCGAGCGAGGGGATACGCAGTATTTT CASSDFERGDTQYF
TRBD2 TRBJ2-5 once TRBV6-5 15 TGTGCCAGCAGTTATCGCGCGGGAGTGGGGGAGACCCAGTACTTC CASSYRAGVGETQYF
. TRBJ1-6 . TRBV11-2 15 TGTGCCAGCAGCTTAGCGGCAGGGGTGGGTTCACCCCTCCACTTT CASSLAAGVGSPLHF
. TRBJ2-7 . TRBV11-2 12 TGTGCCACCGCAGGGTTGCGGGACGAGCAGTACTTC CATAGLRDEQYF
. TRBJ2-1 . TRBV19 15 TGTGCCAGTAGTATAAAGGGTGGGGCCTACAATGAGCAGTTCTTC CASSIKGGAYNEQFF
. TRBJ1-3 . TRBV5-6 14 TGTGCCAGCAGCCTGGGGGCGTTCGGAAACACCATATATTTT CASSLGAFGNTIYF
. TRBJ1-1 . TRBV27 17 TGTGCCAGCAGTTTATCGACCCGAGGAGGATGGGTAACTGAAGCTTTCTTT CASSLSTRGGWVTEAFF
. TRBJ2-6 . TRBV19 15 TGTGCCAGTAGTATAGAGGAACCTGGGGCCAACGTCCTGACTTTC CASSIEEPGANVLTF
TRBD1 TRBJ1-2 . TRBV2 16 TGTGCCAGCAGTGAAATGGGCGGCAGGGGGAGGGATGGCTACACCTTC CASSEMGGRGRDGYTF
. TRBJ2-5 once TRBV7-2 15 TGTGCCAGCAGCTTAGCGGGAGTGAGGGCAGAGACCCAGTACTTC CASSLAGVRAETQYF
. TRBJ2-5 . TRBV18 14 TGTGCCAGCTCACCCTCCATAGACAGAGAGACCCAGTACTTC CASSPSIDRETQYF
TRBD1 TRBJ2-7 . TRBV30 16 TGTGCCTGGAGTGCCCGACAGGGCGCAGGCTCCTACGAGCAGTACTTC CAWSARQGAGSYEQYF
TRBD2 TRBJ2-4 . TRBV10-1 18 TGCGCCAGCAGTGAGTTGACTAGCGGGGGTGGGACCAAAAACATTCAGTACTTC CASSELTSGGGTKNIQYF
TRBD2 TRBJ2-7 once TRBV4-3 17 TGCGCCAGCGCGCTAGCGGGAGGTTATCCTTCCTCCTACGAGCAGTACTTC CASALAGGYPSSYEQYF
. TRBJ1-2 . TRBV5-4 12 TGTGCCTCCTCTTGGGGCGTCTATGGCTACACCTTC CASSWGVYGYTF